This TCR beta chain was observed in a study of blood T cells in healthy people across ages. Study-level results: Diversity figures derived from one million T cells were judged to underestimate the true value. The recorded TCR beta diversity per million T cells decreased in a roughly linear manner with age.

Per the germline V gene, CDR1 is MNHEY and CDR2 is SVGAGI. The J segment lost 5 bases and the V segment lost 2 bases, leaving 4 bases of the junction unmatched. CDR3 length equals 14 residues. Of note for this clonotype: The antigen is not known.

Using a J-beta primer mix together with a sample-barcoded 5' primer, a second PCR was run for about 6 to 12 cycles. Each cDNA was tagged by a template-switch adaptor containing 12 random nucleotides. CDR3-containing paired-end reads numbered at least 3 million in each sample. MiXCR, applied by TCRdb to the 5' RACE reads, yields one record per CDR3 protein. The table records hundreds of thousands of distinct CDR3 sequences, around 45% of them present only once. The sequence was collected from a man older than 75 in good health. This sequence joins TRBV6-5 and TRBJ2-3; 7 bases map to TRBD1. Sequenced sample: blood. CDR3 protein: CASSYRQGVDTQYF. DNA of the CDR3: TGTGCCAGCAGTTACCGCCAGGGGGTAGATACGCAGTATTTT.